These 20 T cell receptor beta chains were all obtained from the same sample, sequenced in a study of T cell changes during pregnancy in multiple sclerosis. Measured with immunoSEQ multiplex PCR; TCRdb has only the in-frame clones, and not every one. This table has roughly 53,000 clones, 90% appearing once. Source: CD8+ T cells from peripheral blood mononuclear cells, taken before pregnancy. These receptors all come from a female donor with multiple sclerosis, enrolled in a pregnancy study.

The chain employs TRBV11-2 and TRBJ2-7; D gene unclear. The CDR3 length is 14 residues. Germline values: CDR1 SGHAT, CDR2 FQNNGV. Trimming took 5 bases from V and 0 from J, leaving 11 bases between them. The chain's CDR3 is CASSPFDISYEQYF. The CDR3 DNA is TGTGCCAGCAGCCCATTCGACATCTCCTACGAGCAGTACTTC. Looking up the rest from reference TRBV11-2 and TRBJ2-7 gives the full variable domain: EAGVAQSPRYKIIEKRQSVAFWCNPISGHATLYWYQQILGQGPKLLIQFQNNGVVDDSQLPKDRFSAERLKGVDSTLKIQPAKLEDSAVYLCASSPFDISYEQYFGPGTRLTVT.

This clone showed up just a few times. This rearrangement joins TRBV4-3 to TRBJ2-1; 12 bases are shared with TRBD2. V lost 4 bases, J lost 6 bases, and 10 bases stayed unmatched. This CDR3 is 17 amino acids long. CDR1 and CDR2 from the germline V gene are LGHNA and YSLEER. In DNA form, the CDR3 reads TGCGCCAGCAGCCGGACTAGCGGGGTGACCCCTCCCAATGAGCAGTTCTTC. Protein sequence: CASSRTSGVTPPNEQFF.

The chain carries TRBV5-1 and TRBJ1-5; D not certain. There are 21 residues in the CDR3. V lost 3 bases and J lost 0, with 28 bases in between. CDR1 and CDR2 from the germline V gene are SGHRS and YFSETQ. The CDR3 DNA reads TGCGCCAGCAGCTCGACTACAGAGAGACCGGTCCCCTATGGTAGCAATCAGCCCCAGCATTTT. Its translation: CASSSTTERPVPYGSNQPQHF.

The V call is TRBV11-2, the J call TRBJ2-1; 11 bases map to TRBD2. This CDR3 region has 17 residues. Trimming cost V 5 bases and J 9 bases; bases outside gene matches: 15. From germline, CDR1 is SGHAT and CDR2 FQNNGV. Here the CDR3 reads CASSPPPGLAGGGEQFF. The CDR3 coding sequence is TGTGCCAGCAGCCCTCCCCCGGGGCTAGCGGGGGGAGGTGAGCAGTTCTTC.

This chain uses TRBV7-6 with TRBJ2-7; 7 bases agree with TRBD2. The CDR3 loop spans 14 amino acids. The V gene's germline CDR1 is SGHVS and CDR2 FNYEAQ. J gave up 2 bases and V 5 bases, and 6 bases lay outside the gene matches. CDR3 region: CASSPSGDTYEQYF. CDR3 in DNA: TGTGCCAGCAGCCCTAGCGGTGATACCTACGAGCAGTACTTC.

J is TRBJ1-2 and V is TRBV19, with TRBD1 as a possible D gene (6 bases). Germline V gives CDR1 LNHDA, CDR2 SQIVND (reference sequence). The length of the CDR3 is 12 residues. V lost 9 bases to trimming and J lost 0 bases, with 8 bases between them. The CDR3 region has the DNA TGTGCCAGCAGGGGATCTAACTATGGCTACACCTTC. This encodes CASRGSNYGYTF.

This chain links TRBV7-8 with TRBJ1-1; possible D gene TRBD1, 5 bases. The V end lost 5 bases, the J end lost 1 base, and 11 bases lay between the germline ends. This CDR3 spans 14 amino acids. Germline CDR1 SGHVS, CDR2 FQNEAQ. CDR3 in DNA: TGTGCCAGCAGCCCCCCGGGGGGGAACACTGAAGCTTTCTTT. This sequence encodes CASSPPGGNTEAFF.

The rearrangement links TRBV19 to TRBJ1-2; perhaps TRBD1 as D (5 bases). The CDR3 runs 14 residues. Trimming cost V 7 bases and J 4 bases, with 16 bases left between them. Germline V gene sequence: CDR1 LNHDA, CDR2 SQIVND (reference sequence). The CDR3 DNA follows: TGTGCCAGTACCCAATTGGGGGGATCCTATGGCTACACCTTC. Translating it yields CASTQLGGSYGYTF.

The chain has TRBV19 and TRBJ2-7; TRBD1 agrees at 9 bases. Per germline, CDR1 LNHDA and CDR2 SQIVND (reference sequence). This CDR3 has 15 residues. Germline trimming cut 3 bases from V and 3 bases from J; bases unmatched to any gene: 6. CDR3 loop: CASSIGTGSYYEQYF. The CDR3 nucleotides read TGTGCCAGTAGTATCGGGACAGGGTCTTACTACGAGCAGTACTTC.

The rearrangement uses TRBV7-9 and TRBJ1-3; possible D gene TRBD1, 6 bases. From germline, CDR1 is SEHNR and CDR2 FQNEAQ (reference sequence). The CDR3 has 13 amino acids. Between the trimmed V and J ends, which lost 2 bases and 6 bases, there was a span of 8 bases. The chain's CDR3 is CASSLYRENTIYF. The CDR3 DNA reads as TGTGCCAGCAGCTTATACAGGGAAAACACCATATATTTT.

This rearrangement joins TRBV27 to TRBJ2-7; D might be TRBD1 (6 bases). Germline V gives CDR1 MNHEY, CDR2 SMNVEV (reference sequence). V lost 3 bases, J lost 2 bases, and 11 bases lay in between. The CDR3 has 14 amino acids. CDR3 in DNA: TGTGCCAGCAGTTTTCACAGGGAAGCCTACGAGCAGTACTTC. Translated, it gives CASSFHREAYEQYF.

The chain employs TRBV5-4 and TRBJ2-3; 8 positions match TRBD2. V lost 4 bases, J lost 2 bases, and 6 bases stayed unmatched. Germline V lookup: CDR1 SGHNT, CDR2 YYREEE (reference sequence). The CDR3 spans 15 residues. In nucleotides, the CDR3 is TGTGCCAGCAGCCAAACAGCGGGGGTCACAGATACGCAGTATTTT. Protein sequence: CASSQTAGVTDTQYF.

The V call is TRBV18, the J call TRBJ2-7; TRBD1 might be the D (5 bases). The CDR3 runs to 15 residues. Germline assignment: CDR1 KGHSH and CDR2 LQKENI. V was clipped by 0 bases and J by 1 base, with 10 bases between them. The CDR3 sequence: CASSPPGQPSYEQYF. CDR3 bases: TGTGCCAGCTCACCACCGGGGCAGCCTTCCTACGAGCAGTACTTC.

J is TRBJ2-1 and V is TRBV19; 7 bases line up with TRBD1. The trim removed 3 bases at V and 5 bases at J, leaving 4 bases unmatched. This CDR3 region has 14 residues. Germline CDR1 LNHDA, CDR2 SQIVND (reference sequence). CDR3 DNA: TGTGCCAGTAGTATGGTGGGACAGAACAATGAGCAGTTCTTC. Its protein is CASSMVGQNNEQFF.

This clone was seen a single time. The J gene is TRBJ2-7, the V gene TRBV27, with TRBD2 matching 8 bases. The CDR3 totals 14 residues. V lost 3 bases, J lost 7 bases, and 8 bases stayed unmatched. The germline V gene encodes CDR1 MNHEY and CDR2 SMNVEV (reference sequence). The CDR3 is CASSLGLDSREQYF. CDR3 coding DNA: TGTGCCAGCAGTTTGGGACTAGACTCGAGGGAGCAGTACTTC.

The CDR3 sequence: CASSLFEERDYGYTF. The CDR3 DNA is TGTGCCAGCAGCTTGTTCGAAGAGAGGGACTATGGCTACACCTTC. The chain uses TRBV5-5 and TRBJ1-2; D ambiguous. V was clipped by 1 base and J by 3 bases, with 13 bases between them. In germline, CDR1 is SGHKS, CDR2 YYEKEE (reference sequence). This CDR3 region has 15 residues.

This rearrangement joins TRBV27 to TRBJ1-1; D not certain. The length of the CDR3 is 13 residues. V was clipped by 4 bases and J by 5 bases, with 11 bases between them. Germline V gene sequence: CDR1 MNHEY, CDR2 SMNVEV (reference sequence). The CDR3 DNA reads as TGTGCCAGCAGTTACATACGAGGGACTGAAGCTTTCTTT. Amino acids: CASSYIRGTEAFF.

This clone was seen ten or more times. This chain uses TRBV21-1 with TRBJ2-4; whether TRBD1, the table's D call, matches the DNA was not checked. TRBV21-1 is marked as a pseudogene. The CDR3 sequence is 14 residues long. The CDR3 sequence is CASSKDRAKNIQYF. Written as DNA, the CDR3 is TGTGCCAGCAGCAAGGACAGGGCCAAAAACATTCAGTACTTC.

CDR3 sequence: CASSLEMQGKETQYF. Written as DNA, the CDR3 is TGCGCCAGCAGCTTGGAGATGCAGGGGAAAGAGACCCAGTACTTC. The chain has TRBV5-1 and TRBJ2-5; tentatively, D is TRBD1 (6 bases). Germline V lookup: CDR1 SGHRS, CDR2 YFSETQ. V shed 0 bases and J shed 3 bases, with 12 bases lying between them. The CDR3 length is 15 residues.

The chain employs TRBV4-3 and TRBJ2-1, with 9 nucleotides matching TRBD1. Germline loops: CDR1 LGHNA, CDR2 YSLEER. CDR3 length: 16 amino acids. The J segment lost 7 bases and the V segment lost 3 bases, leaving 10 bases of the junction unmatched. The CDR3 loop is CASSHSSWTGENEQFF. CDR3 sequence (DNA): TGCGCCAGCAGCCACTCCTCCTGGACAGGGGAGAATGAGCAGTTCTTC.